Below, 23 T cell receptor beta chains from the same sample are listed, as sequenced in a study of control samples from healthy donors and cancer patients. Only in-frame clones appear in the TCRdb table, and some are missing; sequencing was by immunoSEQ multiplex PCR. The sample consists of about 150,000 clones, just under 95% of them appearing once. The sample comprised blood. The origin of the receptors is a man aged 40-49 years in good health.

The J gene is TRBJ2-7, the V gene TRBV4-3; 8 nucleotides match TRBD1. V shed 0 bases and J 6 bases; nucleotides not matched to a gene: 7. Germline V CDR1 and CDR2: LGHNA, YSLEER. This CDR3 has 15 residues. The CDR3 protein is CASSQELTRGLEQYF. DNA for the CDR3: TGCGCCAGCAGCCAAGAGCTGACCAGGGGGCTCGAGCAGTACTTC.

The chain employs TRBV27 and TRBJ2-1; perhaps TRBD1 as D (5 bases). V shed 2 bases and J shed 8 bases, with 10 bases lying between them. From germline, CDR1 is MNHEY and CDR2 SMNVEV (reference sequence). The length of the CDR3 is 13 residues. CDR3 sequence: CASSLGARYEQFF. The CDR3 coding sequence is TGTGCCAGCAGTTTAGGGGCTCGCTATGAGCAGTTCTTC.

The CDR3 spells CAISLTGPNQPQHF. DNA for the CDR3: TGTGCCATCAGCCTGACAGGGCCCAATCAGCCCCAGCATTTT. The chain links TRBV10-3 to TRBJ1-5; TRBD1 aligns across 7 bases. CDR1 and CDR2 (germline): ENHRY, SYGVKD. The CDR3 sequence is 14 residues long. The J segment lost 3 bases and the V segment lost 6 bases, leaving 5 bases of the junction unmatched.

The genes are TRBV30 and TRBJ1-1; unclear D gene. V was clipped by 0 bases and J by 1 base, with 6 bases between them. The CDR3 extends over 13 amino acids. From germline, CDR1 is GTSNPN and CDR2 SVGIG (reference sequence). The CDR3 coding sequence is TGTGCCTGGAGTGTTCACGGGAACACTGAAGCTTTCTTT. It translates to CAWSVHGNTEAFF. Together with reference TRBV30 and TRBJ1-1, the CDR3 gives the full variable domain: SQTIHQWPATLVQPVGSPLSLECTVEGTSNPNLYWYRQAAGRGLQLLFYSVGIGQISSEVPQNLSASRPQDRQFILSSKKLLLSDSGFYLCAWSVHGNTEAFFGQGTRLTVV.

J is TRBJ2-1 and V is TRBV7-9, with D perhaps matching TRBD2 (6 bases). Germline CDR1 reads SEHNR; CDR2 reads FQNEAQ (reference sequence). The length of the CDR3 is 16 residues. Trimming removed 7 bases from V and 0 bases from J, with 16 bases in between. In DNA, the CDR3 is TGTGCCAGCACCTCCGGTGGGGGGAGCTCCTACAATGAGCAGTTCTTC. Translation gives CASTSGGGSSYNEQFF. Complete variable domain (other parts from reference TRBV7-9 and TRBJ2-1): DTGVSQNPRHKITKRGQNVTFRCDPISEHNRLYWYRQTLGQGPEFLTYFQNEAQLEKSRLLSDRFSAERPKGSFSTLEIQRTEQGDSAMYLCASTSGGGSSYNEQFFGPGTRLTVL.

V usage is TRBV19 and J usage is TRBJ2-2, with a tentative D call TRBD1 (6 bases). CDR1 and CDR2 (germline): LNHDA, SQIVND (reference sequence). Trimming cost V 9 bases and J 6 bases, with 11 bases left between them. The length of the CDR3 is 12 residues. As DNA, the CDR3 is TGTGCCAGCCGGACAGTCCCCGGGGAGCTGTTTTTT. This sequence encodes CASRTVPGELFF.

The CDR3, as DNA: TGCAGTGCTAGTTCTGACAGACTCCCTGAAAAACTGTTTTTT. The encoded protein is CSASSDRLPEKLFF. V gene TRBV20-1 combines with J gene TRBJ1-4; D may be TRBD1 (5 bases). Germline V gives CDR1 DFQATT, CDR2 SNEGSKA (reference sequence). The CDR3 contains 14 residues. V lost 3 bases and J lost 7, with 15 bases in between.

The CDR3 coding sequence is TGTGCCAGCAGGACTAGCGGGGGGGAAAAGACCCAGTACTTC. This gives the protein CASRTSGGEKTQYF. The chain has TRBV6-1 and TRBJ2-5, with 14 bases lining up with TRBD2. Losses at the gene ends were 6 bases for V and 6 bases for J; bases not matched to a gene: 3. The CDR3 has 14 amino acids. Per germline, CDR1 MNHNS and CDR2 SASEGT.

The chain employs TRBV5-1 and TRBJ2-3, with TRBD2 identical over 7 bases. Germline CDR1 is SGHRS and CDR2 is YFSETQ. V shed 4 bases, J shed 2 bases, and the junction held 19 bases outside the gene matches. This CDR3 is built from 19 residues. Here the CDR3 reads CASSDPNGGGPGITDTQYF. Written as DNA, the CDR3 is TGCGCCAGCAGCGACCCGAATGGCGGGGGACCAGGGATCACAGATACGCAGTATTTT.

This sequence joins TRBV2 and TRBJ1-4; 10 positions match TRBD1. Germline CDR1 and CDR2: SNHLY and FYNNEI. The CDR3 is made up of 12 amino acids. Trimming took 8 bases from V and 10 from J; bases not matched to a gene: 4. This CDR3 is CASAGQGRKLFF. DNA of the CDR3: TGTGCCAGCGCGGGACAGGGGAGAAAACTGTTTTTT.

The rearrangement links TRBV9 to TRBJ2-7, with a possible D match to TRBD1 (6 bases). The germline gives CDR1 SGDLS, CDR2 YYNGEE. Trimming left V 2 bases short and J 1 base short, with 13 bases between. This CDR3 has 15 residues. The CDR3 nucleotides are TGTGCCAGCAGCGTCTCAGGGGCGACTTCCTACGAGCAGTACTTC. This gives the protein CASSVSGATSYEQYF.

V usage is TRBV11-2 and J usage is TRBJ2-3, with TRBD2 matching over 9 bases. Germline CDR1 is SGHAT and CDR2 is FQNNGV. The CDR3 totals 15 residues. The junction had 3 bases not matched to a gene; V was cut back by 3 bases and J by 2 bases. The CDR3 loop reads CASSFRLAVTDTQYF. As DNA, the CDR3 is TGTGCCAGCAGCTTTCGACTAGCGGTCACAGATACGCAGTATTTT.

The chain's CDR3 is CASSLHGPSQETQYF. The CDR3, as DNA: TGCGCCAGCAGCTTGCACGGCCCCTCGCAAGAGACCCAGTACTTC. The chain is built from TRBV5-1 and TRBJ2-5, with D uncertain. The V end was cut by 1 base, the J end by 2 bases, with 12 bases between. Per germline, CDR1 SGHRS and CDR2 YFSETQ. The CDR3 is 15 amino acids.

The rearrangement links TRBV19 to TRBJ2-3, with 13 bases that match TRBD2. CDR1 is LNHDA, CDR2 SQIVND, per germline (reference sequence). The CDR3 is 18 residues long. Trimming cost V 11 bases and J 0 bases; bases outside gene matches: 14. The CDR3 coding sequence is TGTGCCTATCACAACGGACTAGCGGGGGTTCGTAGCACAGATACGCAGTATTTT. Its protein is CAYHNGLAGVRSTDTQYF.

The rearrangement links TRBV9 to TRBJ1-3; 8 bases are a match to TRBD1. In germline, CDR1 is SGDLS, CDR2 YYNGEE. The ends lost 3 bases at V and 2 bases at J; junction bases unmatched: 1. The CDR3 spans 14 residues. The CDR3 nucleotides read TGTGCCAGCAGCGAACAGGGGGCTGGAAACACCATATATTTT. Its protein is CASSEQGAGNTIYF.

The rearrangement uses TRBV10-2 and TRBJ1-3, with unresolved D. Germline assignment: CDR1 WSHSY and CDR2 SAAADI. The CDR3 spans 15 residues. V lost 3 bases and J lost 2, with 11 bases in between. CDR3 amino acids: CASSEGSSTGNTIYF. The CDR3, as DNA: TGCGCCAGCAGTGAAGGGTCAAGCACTGGAAACACCATATATTTT.

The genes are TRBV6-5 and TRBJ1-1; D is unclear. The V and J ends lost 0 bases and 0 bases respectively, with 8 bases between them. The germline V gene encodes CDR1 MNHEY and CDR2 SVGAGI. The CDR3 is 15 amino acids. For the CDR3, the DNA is TGTGCCAGCAGTTACTCGTGGCAGATGAACACTGAAGCTTTCTTT. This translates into CASSYSWQMNTEAFF.

DNA for the CDR3: TGCAGCGTTTCCGGGACTAGCGGGTCCACAGATACGCAGTATTTT. Translating gives CSVSGTSGSTDTQYF. The rearrangement joins TRBV29-1 to TRBJ2-3; 12 nucleotides line up with TRBD2. V dropped 5 bases and J dropped 2; count of bases not matched to a gene: 5. Germline CDR1 is SQVTM and CDR2 is ANQGSEA. This CDR3 spans 15 amino acids.

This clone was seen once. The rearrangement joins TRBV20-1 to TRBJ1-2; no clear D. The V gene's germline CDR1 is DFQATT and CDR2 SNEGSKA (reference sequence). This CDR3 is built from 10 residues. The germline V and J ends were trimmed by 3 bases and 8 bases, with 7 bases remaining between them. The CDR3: CSASAGGYTF. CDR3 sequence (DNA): TGCAGTGCTAGTGCGGGGGGCTACACCTTC.

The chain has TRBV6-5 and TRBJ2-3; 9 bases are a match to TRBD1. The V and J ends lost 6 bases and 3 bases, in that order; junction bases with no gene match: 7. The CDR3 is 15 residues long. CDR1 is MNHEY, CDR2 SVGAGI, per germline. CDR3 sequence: CASRSGDRATDTQYF. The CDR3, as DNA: TGTGCCAGCAGGTCGGGGGACAGGGCAACAGATACGCAGTATTTT.

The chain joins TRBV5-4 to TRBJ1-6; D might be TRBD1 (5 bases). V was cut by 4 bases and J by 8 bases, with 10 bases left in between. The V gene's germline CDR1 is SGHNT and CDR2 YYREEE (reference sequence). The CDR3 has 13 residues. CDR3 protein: CASSLGDHSPLHF. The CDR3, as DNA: TGTGCCAGCAGCCTGGGGGACCATTCACCCCTCCACTTT.

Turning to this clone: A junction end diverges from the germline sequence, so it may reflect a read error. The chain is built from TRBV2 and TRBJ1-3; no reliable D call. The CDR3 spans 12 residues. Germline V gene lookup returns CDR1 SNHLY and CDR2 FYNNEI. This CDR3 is CASSDYGDTIYF. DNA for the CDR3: TGTGCCAGCAGTGACTATGGAGACACCATATATTTT. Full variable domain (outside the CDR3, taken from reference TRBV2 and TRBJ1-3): EPEVTQTPSHQVTQMGQEVILRCVPISNHLYFYWYRQILGQKVEFLVSFYNNEISEKSEIFDDQFSVERPDGSNFTLKIRSTKLEDSAMYFCASSDYGDTIYFGEGSWLTVV.

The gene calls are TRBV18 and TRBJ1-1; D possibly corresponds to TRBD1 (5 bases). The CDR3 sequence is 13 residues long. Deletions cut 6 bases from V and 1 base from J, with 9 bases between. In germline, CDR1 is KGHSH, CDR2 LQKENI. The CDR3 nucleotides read TGTGCCAGCTCGCACGGACAGAACACTGAAGCTTTCTTT. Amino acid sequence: CASSHGQNTEAFF.